These 22 T cell receptor beta chains were sequenced from one sample in a study of CD8+CD57+ T cells in acquired aplastic anemia. Researchers used genomic DNA as the template to profile TCR beta VDJ and CDR3. TCRdb independently ran MiXCR on the reads; one entry per CDR3 protein. Among approximately 270,000 distinct CDR3 sequences listed, 45% to 70% were seen once. Sequenced: sorted CD4+, CD8+, or CD8+CD57+ T cells (not recorded which) from PBMCs. Receptor source: a human donor with severe aplastic anemia or a healthy control (not recorded which).

The rearrangement joins TRBV7-9 to TRBJ2-7, with D possibly matching TRBD1 (6 bases). The germline CDR1 and CDR2 sequences are SEHNR and FQNEAQ (reference sequence). The CDR3 spans 13 residues. The ends were cut back, 2 bases at V and 8 bases at J, with 13 bases in the middle. The CDR3 bases are TGTGCCAGCAGCTTACGTACAGGGCGGCAGCAGTACTTC. Translation: CASSLRTGRQQYF.

This clonotype was counted many times. This rearrangement joins TRBV15 to TRBJ2-2; 8 bases line up with TRBD1. Germline loops: CDR1 LNHNV, CDR2 YYDKDF (reference sequence). The CDR3 loop spans 13 amino acids. V shed 10 bases and J 5 bases; nucleotides not matched to a gene: 6. DNA for the CDR3: TGTGCCAGCCAGGGGGCAAGAACCGGGGAGCTGTTTTTT. Translated: CASQGARTGELFF.

The rearrangement links TRBV6-5 to TRBJ2-7; D is unresolved. This CDR3 comprises 14 residues. Germline CDR1 and CDR2: MNHEY and SVGAGI. V shed 3 bases and J shed 4 bases, with 13 bases lying between them. The DNA of the CDR3 is TGTGCCAGCAGTTATCAAAGGGTCTGGTACGAGCAGTACTTC. Protein sequence: CASSYQRVWYEQYF.

This clonotype was seen at least ten times. The chain joins TRBV6-1 to TRBJ2-3; possible D gene TRBD1, 5 bases. The CDR3 runs to 15 residues. Per germline, CDR1 MNHNS and CDR2 SASEGT. Trimming left V 2 bases short and J 0 bases short, with 9 bases between. The CDR3 loop reads CASSEQGTSTDTQYF. CDR3 coding DNA: TGTGCCAGCAGTGAACAGGGTACTAGCACAGATACGCAGTATTTT.

There are many counts of this clonotype. The chain links TRBV10-3 to TRBJ1-5, with 9 bases that match TRBD1. The junction had 15 bases not matched to a gene; V was cut back by 2 bases and J by 4 bases. Germline V CDR1 and CDR2: ENHRY, SYGVKD. The CDR3 is 19 residues long. The CDR3: CAISEKAGTGILGNQPQHF. The CDR3 DNA follows: TGTGCCATCAGTGAGAAAGCCGGGACAGGGATATTAGGTAATCAGCCCCAGCATTTT.

In this sample, this clonotype turned up many times. The chain carries TRBV9 and TRBJ1-2; maybe TRBD1 (5 bases). CDR1 and CDR2 (germline): SGDLS, YYNGEE. CDR3 length: 15 residues. Trimming pared 2 bases from V and 6 bases from J, leaving 17 bases between. The CDR3 protein is CASSVRPGPGDGYTF. The CDR3 bases are TGTGCCAGCAGCGTCCGGCCAGGGCCCGGAGATGGCTACACCTTC.

The gene calls are TRBV7-2 and TRBJ2-5; 9 nucleotides line up with TRBD2. V trimming: 1 base; J trimming: 4 bases; junction bases outside the gene matches: 16. CDR3 size: 19 residues. CDR1 and CDR2 from the germline V gene are SGHTA and FQGNSA. CDR3 DNA sequence: TGTGCCAGCAGCTTAGGTCGTCGACTAGCGGAACTCAGGGGAGAGACCCAGTACTTC. Residues: CASSLGRRLAELRGETQYF.

This clonotype was seen a few times. V gene TRBV7-9 combines with J gene TRBJ2-5, with no clear D. The CDR3 consists of 12 residues. The ends were cut back, 4 bases at V and 5 bases at J, with 8 bases in the middle. Germline CDR1 SEHNR, CDR2 FQNEAQ (reference sequence). CDR3 bases: TGTGCCAGCAGCTCCTGGGCGGAGACCCAGTACTTC. It codes for CASSSWAETQYF.

This clonotype was picked up many times. This sequence joins TRBV7-9 and TRBJ1-1; D is perhaps TRBD1 (6 bases). In germline, CDR1 is SEHNR, CDR2 FQNEAQ (reference sequence). This CDR3 has 14 amino acids. The ends were cut back, 4 bases at V and 7 bases at J, with 16 bases in the middle. CDR3 DNA sequence: TGTGCCAGCAGCTCGAGGACAGCGAGATTTGAAGCTTTCTTT. Its translation is CASSSRTARFEAFF.

In this sample, this clonotype turned up many times. The CDR3 region is CASSLGPQETQYF. The DNA of the CDR3 is TGTGCCAGCAGCTTAGGCCCCCAAGAGACCCAGTACTTC. This chain links TRBV7-3 with TRBJ2-5; D gene ambiguous. Germline V lookup: CDR1 SGHTA, CDR2 FQGTGA. The CDR3 covers 13 residues. Trimming took off 2 bases at V and 1 base at J, with 5 bases between the two ends.

V gene TRBV5-1 combines with J gene TRBJ2-3; 7 bases match TRBD1. The V and J ends lost 1 base and 5 bases, in that order; junction bases with no gene match: 7. The CDR3 has 15 amino acids. Germline V CDR1 and CDR2: SGHRS, YFSETQ. The CDR3 nucleotides are TGCGCCAGCAGCTTGTCTGGACAGGTGAGAGATACGCAGTATTTT. Translating gives CASSLSGQVRDTQYF.

This clonotype appeared a single time. The gene calls are TRBV20-1 and TRBJ2-7; TRBD1 matches 10 bases. There are 13 residues in the CDR3. J lost 3 bases, V lost 7 bases, and 6 bases had no gene match. Germline V lookup: CDR1 DFQATT, CDR2 SNEGSKA (reference sequence). This chain's CDR3 is CSGLRTGGYEQYF. In DNA, the CDR3 is TGCAGTGGCCTAAGGACAGGGGGCTACGAGCAGTACTTC.

In its sample, this clonotype was seen a few times. The rearrangement uses TRBV20-1 and TRBJ2-7; 7 bases align to TRBD2. The ends lost 0 bases at V and 3 bases at J; junction bases unmatched: 8. Germline V gives CDR1 DFQATT, CDR2 SNEGSKA (reference sequence). The CDR3 contains 15 residues. CDR3 bases: TGCAGTGCTAGAGATGAGCAGCGGGATTTCTACGAGCAGTACTTC. Its translation is CSARDEQRDFYEQYF.

A remark on this clonotype: One end of the junction fails to match germline, which may point to a read error. The V gene is TRBV5-1, the J gene TRBJ1-5; the D gene is possibly TRBD1 (5 bases). The CDR3 runs 16 residues. Germline assignment: CDR1 SGHRS and CDR2 YFSETQ. DNA for the CDR3: TGTGCCAGCAGCGCGGGGGTCGCGCCAAGCAATCGGCCCCAGCATTTT. Protein product: CASSAGVAPSNRPQHF.

CDR3 bases: TGTGCCAGCAGCGTAGGAAACAGGGGGCTCGGCGATGGCTACACCTTC. It codes for CASSVGNRGLGDGYTF. The chain uses TRBV9 and TRBJ1-2; 9 nucleotides line up with TRBD1. The CDR3 contains 16 residues. In germline, CDR1 is SGDLS, CDR2 YYNGEE. Losses at the gene ends were 0 bases for V and 6 bases for J; bases not matched to a gene: 9. Supplemented by reference TRBV9 and TRBJ1-2, the full variable domain reads DSGVTQTPKHLITATGQRVTLRCSPRSGDLSVYWYQQSLDQGLQFLIQYYNGEERAKGNILERFSAQQFPDLHSELNLSSLELGDSALYFCASSVGNRGLGDGYTFGSGTRLTVV.

This chain uses TRBV11-3 with TRBJ2-5; no clear D. This CDR3 has 13 amino acids. V gave up 5 bases and J gave up 2 bases, with 9 bases separating them. Germline assignment: CDR1 SGHNT and CDR2 YENEEA. The DNA for the CDR3 is TGTGCCAGCAGCCCCGGGCCACAAGAGACCCAGTACTTC. Translation: CASSPGPQETQYF.

This sequence joins TRBV7-2 and TRBJ1-6; 7 bases align to TRBD1. The CDR3 loop spans 16 amino acids. Germline V gene sequence: CDR1 SGHTA, CDR2 FQGNSA. V trimming: 3 bases; J trimming: 10 bases; junction bases outside the gene matches: 12. This chain's CDR3 is CASSFWTGRPVSPLHF. The CDR3 region has the DNA TGTGCCAGCAGCTTCTGGACAGGTCGCCCCGTGTCACCCCTCCACTTT.

A remark on this clonotype: A much bigger clone sits one base away, suggesting this may be a read error. The V gene is TRBV18, the J gene TRBJ2-7; no firm D call. Deletions cut 0 bases from V and 1 base from J, with 7 bases between. Per the germline V gene, CDR1 is KGHSH and CDR2 is LQKENI. The CDR3 has 14 amino acids. The CDR3 nucleotides read TGTGCCAGCTCACCACCGGTCGGTTCCTACGAGCAGTACTTC. Amino acid sequence: CASSPPVGSYEQYF.

This clonotype was seen repeatedly, ten times or more. The V and J genes are TRBV12-3 or TRBV12-4 and TRBJ2-3, with 9 bases matching TRBD1. The CDR3 consists of 15 residues. The V gene end was trimmed by 5 bases and the J gene end by 0 bases; junction bases not matched to a gene: 3. The CDR3 nucleotides read TGTGCCAGCAGTCTCGGGACAGGGAGCACAGATACGCAGTATTTT. It codes for CASSLGTGSTDTQYF.

With regard to this clonotype: This could be a read error, since a much larger clone is one nucleotide away. The chain joins TRBV6-1 to TRBJ2-1, with D hard to call. Looked up from germline, CDR1 is MNHNS and CDR2 is SASEGT. V dropped 6 bases and J dropped 6 bases, with 15 bases sitting between them. This CDR3 is 14 amino acids long. The CDR3 nucleotides are TGTGCCAGCAGGAACCAGGTGTGGTTCAATGAGCAGTTCTTC. Encoded protein: CASRNQVWFNEQFF.

This clonotype was seen many times. The V gene is TRBV11-2, the J gene TRBJ2-1; maybe TRBD2 (6 bases). V was pared by 1 base and J by 7 bases, with 23 bases between. CDR1 is SGHAT, CDR2 FQNNGV, per germline. The CDR3 extends over 18 amino acids. CDR3 sequence: CASSLGIVTSGNGNEQFF. The CDR3 DNA sequence: TGTGCCAGCAGCTTAGGGATAGTGACTAGTGGCAATGGGAATGAGCAGTTCTTC.

This clonotype was found a few times. The chain links TRBV5-1 to TRBJ2-3, with TRBD1 matching 11 bases. Germline CDR1 is SGHRS and CDR2 is YFSETQ. The CDR3 runs 15 residues. The V gene end was trimmed by 4 bases and the J gene end by 6 bases; junction bases not matched to a gene: 7. In nucleotides, the CDR3 is TGCGCCAGCAGCCATGGACAGGGGGCCCTCGATACGCAGTATTTT. It codes for CASSHGQGALDTQYF.